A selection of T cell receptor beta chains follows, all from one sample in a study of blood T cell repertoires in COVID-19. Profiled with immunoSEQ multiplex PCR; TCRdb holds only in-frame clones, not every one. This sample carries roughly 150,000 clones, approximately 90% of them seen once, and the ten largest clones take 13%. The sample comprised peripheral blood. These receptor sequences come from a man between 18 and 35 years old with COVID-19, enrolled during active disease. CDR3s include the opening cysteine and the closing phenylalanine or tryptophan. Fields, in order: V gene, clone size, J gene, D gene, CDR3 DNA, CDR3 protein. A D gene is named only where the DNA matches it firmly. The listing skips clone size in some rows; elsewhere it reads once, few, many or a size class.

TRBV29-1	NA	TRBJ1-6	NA	TGCAGCGTTGAAGAGTTCGGCGGGTCACCCCTCCACTTT	CSVEEFGGSPLHF
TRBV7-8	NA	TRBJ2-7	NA	TGTGCCAGCAGCTTGTTTGCTGGAGGTCCGTCCTACGAGCAGTACTTC	CASSLFAGGPSYEQYF
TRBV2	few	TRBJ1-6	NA	TGTGCCAGCAGCTTTGAAGTCACTAAGAATTCACCCCTCCACTTT	CASSFEVTKNSPLHF
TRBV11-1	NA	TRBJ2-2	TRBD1	TGTGCCAGCAGGTCCGGGACAGTGAACACCGGGGAGCTGTTTTTT	CASRSGTVNTGELFF
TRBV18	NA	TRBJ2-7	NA	TGTGCCAGCTCACCGGACAGAGCCTACGAGCAGTACTTC	CASSPDRAYEQYF
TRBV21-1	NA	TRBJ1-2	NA	TGTGCCAGCAGCCCCGAACCGGACAGGGTAGGTGGCTACACCTTC	CASSPEPDRVGGYTF
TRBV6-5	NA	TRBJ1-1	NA	TGTGCCAGCAGTCACATTGTAATGAACACTGAAGCTTTCTTT	CASSHIVMNTEAFF
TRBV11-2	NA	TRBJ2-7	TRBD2	TGTGCCAGCAGCTTAGAACTAGCGGTATCCTACGAGCAGTACTTC	CASSLELAVSYEQYF
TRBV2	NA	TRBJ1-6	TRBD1	TGTGCCAGCATGGGGACGAGGGGACAGGGGTATTCACCCCTCCACTTT	CASMGTRGQGYSPLHF
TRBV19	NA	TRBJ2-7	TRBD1	TGTGCCAGTAATGCAGGGACAGGGGGCTACGAGCAGTACTTC	CASNAGTGGYEQYF
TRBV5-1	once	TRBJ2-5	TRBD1	TGCGCCAGTTGGACAGGCAGCCAAGAGACCCAGTACTTC	CASWTGSQETQYF
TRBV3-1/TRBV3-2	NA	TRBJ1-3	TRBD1	TGTGCCAGCAGCCGACAGGGGTTCACTGGAAACACCATATATTTT	CASSRQGFTGNTIYF
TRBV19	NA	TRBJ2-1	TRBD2	TGTGCCAGTAGCTGGACTAGCGGGAGTGTCGGCAATGAGCAGTTCTTC	CASSWTSGSVGNEQFF
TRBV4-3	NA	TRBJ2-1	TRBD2	TGCGCCAGCAGCCACCGACTAGCGGGAGCCAATGAGCAGTTCTTC	CASSHRLAGANEQFF
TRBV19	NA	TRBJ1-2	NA	TGTGCCAGTACCCGGGACACTAACTATGGCTACACCTTC	CASTRDTNYGYTF